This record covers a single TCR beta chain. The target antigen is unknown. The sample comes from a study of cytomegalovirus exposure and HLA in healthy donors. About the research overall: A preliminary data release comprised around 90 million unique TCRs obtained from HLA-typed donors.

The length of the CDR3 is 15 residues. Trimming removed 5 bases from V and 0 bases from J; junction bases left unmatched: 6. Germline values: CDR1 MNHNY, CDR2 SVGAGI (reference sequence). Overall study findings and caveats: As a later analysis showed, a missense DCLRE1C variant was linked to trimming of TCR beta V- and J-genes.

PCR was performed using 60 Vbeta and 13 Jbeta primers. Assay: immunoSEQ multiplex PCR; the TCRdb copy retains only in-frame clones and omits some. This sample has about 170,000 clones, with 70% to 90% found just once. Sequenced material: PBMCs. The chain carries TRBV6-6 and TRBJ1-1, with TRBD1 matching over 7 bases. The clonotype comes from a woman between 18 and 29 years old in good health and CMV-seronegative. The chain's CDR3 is CASSHTGQMNTEAFF. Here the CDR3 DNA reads TGTGCCAGCAGTCATACGGGACAGATGAACACTGAAGCTTTCTTT.